These 2 T cell receptor beta chains originate from one sample sequenced in a study of shared clonotypes between healthy human individuals. Sequencing used immunoSEQ multiplex PCR; TCRdb keeps in-frame clones, though not all of them. The sample yields 2 million to 3 million clones, 90% to 95% seen once. The sequencing input was naive CD4+ T cells sorted from blood. As to subset: CD45RA+ positively selected. The receptors were gathered from a young man in good health.

In its sample, this clone was seen once. This chain's CDR3 is CAWSRTGGLDTQYF. DNA for the CDR3: TGTGCCTGGAGTCGGACGGGAGGGCTAGATACGCAGTATTTT. The chain is built from TRBV30 and TRBJ2-3; 8 positions agree with TRBD2. This CDR3 comprises 14 residues. V lost 2 bases, J lost 5 bases, and 6 bases stayed unmatched. Germline V gives CDR1 GTSNPN, CDR2 SVGIG (reference sequence).

Of note for this clone: The sample contains more than one DNA sequence encoding this CDR3. This chain links TRBV15 with TRBJ2-5, with 9 bases fitting TRBD2. The CDR3 runs 13 residues. The germline gives CDR1 LNHNV, CDR2 YYDKDF (reference sequence). Trimming cost V 5 bases and J 4 bases; bases outside gene matches: 2. DNA for the CDR3: TGTGCCACCAGCCGAGCGGGGGGAGAGACCCAGTACTTC. Translation gives CATSRAGGETQYF.